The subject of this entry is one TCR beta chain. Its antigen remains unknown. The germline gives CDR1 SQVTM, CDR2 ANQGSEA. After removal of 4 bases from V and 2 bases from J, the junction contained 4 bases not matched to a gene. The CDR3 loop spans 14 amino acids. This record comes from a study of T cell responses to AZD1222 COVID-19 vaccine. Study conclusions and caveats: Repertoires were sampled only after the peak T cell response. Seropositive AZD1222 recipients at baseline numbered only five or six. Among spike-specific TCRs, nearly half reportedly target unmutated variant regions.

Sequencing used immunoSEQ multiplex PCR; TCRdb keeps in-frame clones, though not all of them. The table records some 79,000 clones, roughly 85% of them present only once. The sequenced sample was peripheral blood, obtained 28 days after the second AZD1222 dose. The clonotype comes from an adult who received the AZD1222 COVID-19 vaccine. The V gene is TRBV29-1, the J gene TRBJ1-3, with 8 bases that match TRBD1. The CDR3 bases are TGCAGCGTTGGGCCACAGGGGGCTGGAAACACCATATATTTT. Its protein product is CSVGPQGAGNTIYF. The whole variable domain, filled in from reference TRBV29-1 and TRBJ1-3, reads SAVISQKPSRDICQRGTSLTIQCQVDSQVTMMFWYRQQPGQSLTLIATANQGSEATYESGFVIDKFPISRPNLTFSTLTVSNMSPEDSSIYLCSVGPQGAGNTIYFGEGSWLTVV.